The following is a T cell receptor beta chain sequence with its context. Antigen unknown. The data were obtained in a study of T cells in localized non-small cell lung cancer. The study's findings and limits: As only one tumor region underwent sequencing, heterogeneity remains possible.

Assay used: immunoSEQ multiplex PCR; TCRdb lists only in-frame clones, some missing. Here the sample spans 40,000 to 55,000 clones, over 60% being singletons. This specimen consisted of PBMCs, obtained before any cancer treatment. The TCR was taken from a woman aged 40-75 years with stage II lung adenocarcinoma.

CDR3 region: CASSIEEFNHANSPQWTQYF. In DNA, the CDR3 is TGTGCCAGTAGTATAGAGGAGTTCAACCACGCCAACTCTCCCCAGTGGACGCAGTATTTT. The genes are TRBV19 and TRBJ2-3, with no clear D. CDR1 LNHDA and CDR2 SQIVND come from the germline V gene (reference sequence). CDR3 length: 20 amino acids. V lost 0 bases and J lost 9, with 31 bases in between.